This TCR beta chain came from a study of early T cells in non-severe SARS-CoV-2 infection. Overall study context: Sequencing of unsorted whole blood was done on bulk RNA, leaving chains unpaired. Whole-study results and caveats: Sequences matched to VDJdb favored anti-spike CD8 responses, while private and CD4 specificities were missed.

Attached unique molecular identifiers marked individual cDNA molecules. TCRdb redid the calling of the 5' RACE reads with MiXCR, one entry per CDR3 protein. The data hold approximately 45,000 distinct CDR3 sequences, with approximately 10% observed a single time. Only a few counts were recorded for this clonotype. Its specificity is not known. The germline V gene has CDR1 LNHDA and CDR2 SQIVND (reference sequence). The CDR3 totals 14 residues. After removal of 5 bases from V and 0 bases from J, the junction contained 4 bases not matched to a gene. This TCR was recovered from an adult who was a healthcare worker with PCR-confirmed SARS-CoV-2 infection or an uninfected control (not recorded which). The V call is TRBV19, the J call TRBJ2-7; 7 bases match TRBD2. Sequencing was done on a sample of whole blood. This CDR3 reads CASSWGGASYEQYF. The CDR3 bases are TGTGCCAGTAGTTGGGGAGGGGCCTCCTACGAGCAGTACTTC.